This is a list of T cell receptor beta chains from one sample in a study of beta chain features in type 1 diabetes. Sequenced by immunoSEQ multiplex PCR; TCRdb stores in-frame clones only, minus some. The sample carries approximately 250,000 clones, 13% to 15% recorded once. The sequencing input was naive CD4+ T cells from blood. These TCRs come from a woman aged 35 to 49 in good health. The CDR3 runs from the conserved cysteine through the conserved F or W. The order of the fields is clone size, V gene, J gene, D gene, CDR3 DNA, CDR3 protein. D genes are given only for firm matches. Part of the rows lack a size; the others show once, few, many or a class for expanded clones.

few	TRBV19	TRBJ1-5	TRBD1	TGTGCCAGTAGCCTATCGGGACAGGACAATCAGCCCCAGCATTTT	CASSLSGQDNQPQHF
-	TRBV11-2	TRBJ2-3	TRBD2	TGTGCCAGCAGCTTAGTAGCGGGGGGGCCAGATACGCAGTATTTT	CASSLVAGGPDTQYF
-	TRBV5-1	TRBJ2-1	TRBD2	TGCGCCAGCAGCCCGAGGACTAGCGGGGGGCACAATGAGCAGTTCTTC	CASSPRTSGGHNEQFF
few	TRBV18	TRBJ2-5	-	TGTGCCAGCTCACCACGAGAGCGGGAGACCCAGTACTTC	CASSPRERETQYF
-	TRBV4-1	TRBJ1-5	-	TGCGCCAGCAGCCAAGACCAAAATAGCAATCAGCCCCAGCATTTT	CASSQDQNSNQPQHF
few	TRBV6-5	TRBJ2-7	TRBD1	TGTGCCAGCACTGGAGGTGGACAGGGCACCTACGAGCAGTACTTC	CASTGGGQGTYEQYF
-	TRBV20-1	TRBJ1-4	-	TGCAGTGCTATTCGGACAGACAGCTCCTTTTTT	CSAIRTDSSFF
-	TRBV14	TRBJ1-2	-	TGTGCCAGCAGCCAAGTTGGGGCAGGGCCCTATGGCTACACCTTC	CASSQVGAGPYGYTF
many	TRBV4-3	TRBJ2-1	-	TGCGCCAGCAGCCAAGAGAGGTGGAGAAGCCGAGATGAGCAGTTCTTC	CASSQERWRSRDEQFF
few	TRBV12-2	TRBJ2-3	-	TGTGCAACCCCAGGGGGAAACACAGATACGCAGTATTTT	CATPGGNTDTQYF
-	TRBV5-4	TRBJ1-2	-	TGTGCCAGCAGTGGACAGTTCTATGGCTACACCTTC	CASSGQFYGYTF
few	TRBV4-1	TRBJ2-1	TRBD1	TGCGCCAGCAGCCAAGATCACACAGGGGGTCTGGGCAATGAGCAGTTCTTC	CASSQDHTGGLGNEQFF
-	TRBV12-5	TRBJ1-2	-	TGTGCTAGTGGACAAAAACAGGGAGCGGTCTTCTATGGCTACACCTTC	CASGQKQGAVFYGYTF
-	TRBV5-1	TRBJ1-1	-	TGCGCCAGCAGCGCCGGGGCTAGGGAGGACACTGAAGCTTTCTTT	CASSAGAREDTEAFF
-	TRBV7-2	TRBJ2-2	-	TGTGCCAGCAGCCCGAGGAACACCGGGGAGCTGTTTTTT	CASSPRNTGELFF
-	TRBV7-6	TRBJ2-2	-	TGTGCCAGCAGCTTCGGGGGGAACACCGGGGAGCTGTTTTTT	CASSFGGNTGELFF
-	TRBV5-4	TRBJ2-7	TRBD2	TGTGCCAGCACCAGCGGGGGCCACTCCTACGAGCAGTACTTC	CASTSGGHSYEQYF
few	TRBV5-1	TRBJ2-7	TRBD1	TGCGCCAGCAGCCATGACAGGGTTGACTACGAGCAGTACTTC	CASSHDRVDYEQYF
-	TRBV4-3	TRBJ2-2	TRBD2	TGCGCCAGCAGCCAAGGCCCTAGCGGGGGAACAAACACCGGGGAGCTGTTTTTT	CASSQGPSGGTNTGELFF
-	TRBV6-1	TRBJ1-2	-	TGTGCCAGCAGTGAAGCGCCAGTCCCCAACGGGTATGGCTACACCTTC	CASSEAPVPNGYGYTF
few	TRBV7-8	TRBJ1-5	-	TGTGCCAGCAGCTCGCAAAGTCTATTTCGAGGCAATCAGCCCCAGCATTTT	CASSSQSLFRGNQPQHF
few	TRBV6-5	TRBJ1-2	-	TGTGCCAGCAGTTATAAGGGGCAGGGGTCTGGCTACACCTTC	CASSYKGQGSGYTF